Only a few counts were recorded for the clone carrying this T cell receptor (beta chain). V was pared by 5 bases and J by 3 bases, with 11 bases between. Per the germline V gene, CDR1 is MNHEY and CDR2 is SVGEGT. The CDR3 is made up of 14 amino acids. This sample stems from a study of blood T cell repertoires in COVID-19. Original processing methods: Nucleated cell counts were estimated from reference gene primer amplification. The method was immunoSEQ multiplex PCR; TCRdb's version includes in-frame clones alone and lacks a portion of them. The DNA was the basis for D and trimming; V, J and clone size are from that table. The data show around 56,000 clones, around 67% seen once.

V usage is TRBV6-2 or TRBV6-3 and J usage is TRBJ1-3; D uncertain. The receptor was derived from a woman in her forties or fifties with active or convalescent COVID-19. Sequencing was carried out using peripheral blood. CDR3 protein: CASSRSVHGNTIYF. For the CDR3, the DNA is TGTGCCAGCAGTCGGAGCGTACATGGAAACACCATATATTTT.